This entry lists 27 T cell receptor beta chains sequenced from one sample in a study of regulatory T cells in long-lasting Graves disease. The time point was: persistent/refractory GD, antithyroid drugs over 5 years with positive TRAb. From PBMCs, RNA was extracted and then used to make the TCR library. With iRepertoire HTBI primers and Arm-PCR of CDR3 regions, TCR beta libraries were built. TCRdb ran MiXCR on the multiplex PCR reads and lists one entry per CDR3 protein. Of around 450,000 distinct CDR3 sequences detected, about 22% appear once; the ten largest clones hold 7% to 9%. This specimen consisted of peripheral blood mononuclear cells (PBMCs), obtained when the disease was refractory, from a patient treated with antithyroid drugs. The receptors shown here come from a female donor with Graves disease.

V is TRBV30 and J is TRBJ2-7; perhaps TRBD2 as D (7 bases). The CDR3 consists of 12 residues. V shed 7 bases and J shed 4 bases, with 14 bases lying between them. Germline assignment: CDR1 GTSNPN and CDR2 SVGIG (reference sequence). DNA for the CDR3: TGTGCCTTCAGTGGGGGGGCTTACGAGCAGTACTTC. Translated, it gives CAFSGGAYEQYF.

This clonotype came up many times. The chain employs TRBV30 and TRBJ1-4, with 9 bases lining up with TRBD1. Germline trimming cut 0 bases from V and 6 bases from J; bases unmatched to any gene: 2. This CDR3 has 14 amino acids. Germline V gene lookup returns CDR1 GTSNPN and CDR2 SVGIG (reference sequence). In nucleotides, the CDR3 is TGTGCCTGGAGTGTATGGACAGGGGATGAAAAACTGTTTTTT. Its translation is CAWSVWTGDEKLFF.

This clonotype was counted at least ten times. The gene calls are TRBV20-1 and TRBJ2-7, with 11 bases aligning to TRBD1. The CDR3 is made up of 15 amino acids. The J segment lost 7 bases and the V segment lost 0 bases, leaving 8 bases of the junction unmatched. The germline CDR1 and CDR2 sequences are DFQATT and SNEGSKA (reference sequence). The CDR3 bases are TGCAGTGCTAGAGAGGCCCCTGGGACAGGGGGAGAGCAGTACTTC. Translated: CSAREAPGTGGEQYF.

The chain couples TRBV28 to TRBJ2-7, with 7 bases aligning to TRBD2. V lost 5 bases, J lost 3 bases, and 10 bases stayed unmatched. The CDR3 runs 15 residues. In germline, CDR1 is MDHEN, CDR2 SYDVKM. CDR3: CASSLHLGRGYEQYF. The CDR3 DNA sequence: TGTGCCAGCAGTCTCCACCTGGGGAGGGGCTACGAGCAGTACTTC.

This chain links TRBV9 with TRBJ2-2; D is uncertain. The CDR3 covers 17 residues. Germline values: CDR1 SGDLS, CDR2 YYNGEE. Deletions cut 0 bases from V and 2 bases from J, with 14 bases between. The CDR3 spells CASSVDDGYHNTGELFF. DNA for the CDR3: TGTGCCAGCAGCGTAGACGATGGGTACCACAACACCGGGGAGCTGTTTTTT.

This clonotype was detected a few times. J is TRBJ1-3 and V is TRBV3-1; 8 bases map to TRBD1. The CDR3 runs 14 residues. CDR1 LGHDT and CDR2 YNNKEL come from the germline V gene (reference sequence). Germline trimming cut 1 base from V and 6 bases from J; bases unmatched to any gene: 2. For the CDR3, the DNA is TGTGCCAGCAGCCAAGGGGGACAGGCAAACACCATATATTTT. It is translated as CASSQGGQANTIYF.

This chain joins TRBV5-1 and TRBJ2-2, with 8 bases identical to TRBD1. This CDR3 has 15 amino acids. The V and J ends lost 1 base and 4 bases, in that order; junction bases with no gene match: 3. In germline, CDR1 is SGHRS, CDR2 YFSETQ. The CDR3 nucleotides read TGCGCCAGCAGCTTGTTGGACAGGGTCACCGGGGAGCTGTTTTTT. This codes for CASSLLDRVTGELFF.

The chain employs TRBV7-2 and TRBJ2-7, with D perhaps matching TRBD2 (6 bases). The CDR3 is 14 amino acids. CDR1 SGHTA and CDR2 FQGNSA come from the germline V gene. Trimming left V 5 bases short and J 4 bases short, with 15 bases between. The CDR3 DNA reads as TGTGCCAGCAGCCTACTGGGTGGGGGGTACGAGCAGTACTTC. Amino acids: CASSLLGGGYEQYF.

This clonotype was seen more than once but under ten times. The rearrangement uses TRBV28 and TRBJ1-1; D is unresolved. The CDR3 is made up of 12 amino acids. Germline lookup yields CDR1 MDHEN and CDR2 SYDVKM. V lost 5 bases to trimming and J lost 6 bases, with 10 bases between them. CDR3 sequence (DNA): TGTGCCAGCAGTCCGATTGCAGCTGAAGCTTTCTTT. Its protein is CASSPIAAEAFF.

This CDR3 is CASSFSPYNEQFF. The CDR3 DNA follows: TGTGCCAGCAGTTTTTCTCCCTACAATGAGCAGTTCTTC. This chain links TRBV28 with TRBJ2-1, with no clear D. CDR1 is MDHEN, CDR2 SYDVKM, per germline. V was clipped by 3 bases and J by 2 bases, with 5 bases between them. This CDR3 has 13 amino acids.

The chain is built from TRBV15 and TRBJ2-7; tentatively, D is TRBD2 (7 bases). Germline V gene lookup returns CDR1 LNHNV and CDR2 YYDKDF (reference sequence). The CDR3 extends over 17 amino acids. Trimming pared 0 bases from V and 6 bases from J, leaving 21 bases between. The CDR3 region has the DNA TGTGCCACCAGCAGAGAGAGGGGGGGGGGCCCGGAAGGCGAGCAGTACTTC. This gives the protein CATSRERGGGPEGEQYF. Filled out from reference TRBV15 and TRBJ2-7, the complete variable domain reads DAMVIQNPRYQVTQFGKPVTLSCSQTLNHNVMYWYQQKSSQAPKLLFHYYDKDFNNEADTPDNFQSRRPNTSFCFLDIRSPGLGDTAMYLCATSRERGGGPEGEQYFGPGTRLTVT.

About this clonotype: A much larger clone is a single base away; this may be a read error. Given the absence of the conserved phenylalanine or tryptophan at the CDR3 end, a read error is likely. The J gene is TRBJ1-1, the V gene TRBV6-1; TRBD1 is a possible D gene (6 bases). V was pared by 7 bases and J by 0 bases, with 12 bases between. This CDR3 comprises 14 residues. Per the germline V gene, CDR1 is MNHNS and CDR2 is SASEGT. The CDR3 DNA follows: TGTGCCAGCATGGACAGCCAGATGAACACTGAAGCTTTCGTT. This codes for CASMDSQMNTEAFV.

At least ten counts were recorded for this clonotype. The CDR3 DNA reads TGTGCCAGCAGGATTACTAATGAAAAACTGTTTTTT. This translates into CASRITNEKLFF. The chain recombines TRBV28 with TRBJ1-4; D unresolved. V was shortened by 6 bases and J by 2 bases, with 4 bases between the two germline ends. The CDR3 consists of 12 residues. Looked up from germline, CDR1 is MDHEN and CDR2 is SYDVKM.

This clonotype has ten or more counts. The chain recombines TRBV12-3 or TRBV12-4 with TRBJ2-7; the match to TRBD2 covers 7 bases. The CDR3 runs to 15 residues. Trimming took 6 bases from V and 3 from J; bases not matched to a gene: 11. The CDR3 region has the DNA TGTGCCAGCAGCCTAGACTTGGGAGGGTTCTACGAGCAGTACTTC. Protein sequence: CASSLDLGGFYEQYF.

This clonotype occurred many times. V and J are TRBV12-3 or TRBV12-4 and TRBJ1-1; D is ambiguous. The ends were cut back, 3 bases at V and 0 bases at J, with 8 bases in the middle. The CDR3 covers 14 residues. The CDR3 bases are TGTGCCAGCAGTTTGGGAAACTTGAACACTGAAGCTTTCTTT. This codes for CASSLGNLNTEAFF.

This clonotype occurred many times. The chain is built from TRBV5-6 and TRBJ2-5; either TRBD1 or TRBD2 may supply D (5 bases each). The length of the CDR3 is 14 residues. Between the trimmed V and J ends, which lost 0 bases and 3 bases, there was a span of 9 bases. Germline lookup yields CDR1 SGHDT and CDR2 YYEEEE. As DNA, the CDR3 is TGTGCCAGCAGCTTGGTTGGGGACGAAGAGACCCAGTACTTC. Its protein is CASSLVGDEETQYF.

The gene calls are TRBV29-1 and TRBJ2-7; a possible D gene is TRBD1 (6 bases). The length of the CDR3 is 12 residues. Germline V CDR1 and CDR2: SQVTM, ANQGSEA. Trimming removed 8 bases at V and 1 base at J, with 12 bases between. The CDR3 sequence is CSIRTESYEQYF. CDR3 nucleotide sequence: TGCAGCATCAGGACAGAGTCCTACGAGCAGTACTTC.

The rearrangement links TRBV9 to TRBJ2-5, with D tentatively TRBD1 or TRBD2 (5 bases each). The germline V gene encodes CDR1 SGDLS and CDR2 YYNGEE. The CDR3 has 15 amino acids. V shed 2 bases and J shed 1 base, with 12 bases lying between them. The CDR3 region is CASSVGDLRQETQYF. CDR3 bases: TGTGCCAGCAGCGTCGGGGACCTTCGCCAAGAGACCCAGTACTTC.

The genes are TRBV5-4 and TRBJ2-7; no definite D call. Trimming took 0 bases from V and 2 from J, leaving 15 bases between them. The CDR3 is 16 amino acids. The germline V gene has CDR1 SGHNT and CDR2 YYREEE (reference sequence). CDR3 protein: CASSLVGGVSPYEQYF. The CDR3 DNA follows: TGTGCCAGCAGCTTGGTTGGCGGAGTGAGCCCCTACGAGCAGTACTTC.

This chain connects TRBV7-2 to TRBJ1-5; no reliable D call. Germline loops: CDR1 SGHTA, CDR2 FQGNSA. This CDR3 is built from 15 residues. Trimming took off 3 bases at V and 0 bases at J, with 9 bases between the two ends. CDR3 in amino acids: CASSLSSYSNQPQHF. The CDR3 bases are TGTGCCAGCAGCTTGTCGAGTTATAGCAATCAGCCCCAGCATTTT.

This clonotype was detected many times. The CDR3 loop is CASSLVTETQYF. The CDR3, as DNA: TGTGCCAGCAGCTTAGTTACGGAGACCCAGTACTTC. This chain links TRBV7-2 with TRBJ2-5; D call uncertain. CDR1 is SGHTA, CDR2 FQGNSA, per germline. V lost 1 base, J lost 5 bases, and 5 bases lay in between. The CDR3 runs 12 residues.

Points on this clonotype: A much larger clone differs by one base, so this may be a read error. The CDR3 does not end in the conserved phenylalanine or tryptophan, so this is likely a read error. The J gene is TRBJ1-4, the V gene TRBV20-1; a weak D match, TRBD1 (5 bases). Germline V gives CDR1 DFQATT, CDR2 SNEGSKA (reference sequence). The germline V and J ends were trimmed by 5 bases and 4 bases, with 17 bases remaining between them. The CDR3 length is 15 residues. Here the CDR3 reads CSAENGDGINEKLFL. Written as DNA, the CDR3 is TGCAGTGCTGAAAACGGGGACGGTATTAATGAAAAACTGTTTCTT.

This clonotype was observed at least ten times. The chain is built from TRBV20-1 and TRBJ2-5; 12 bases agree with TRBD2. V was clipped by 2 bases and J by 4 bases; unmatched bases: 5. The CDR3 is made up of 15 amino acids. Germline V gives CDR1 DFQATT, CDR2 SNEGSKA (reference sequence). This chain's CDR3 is CSARRLAGGRETQYF. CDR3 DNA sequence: TGCAGTGCTAGACGGCTAGCGGGAGGGCGAGAGACCCAGTACTTC.

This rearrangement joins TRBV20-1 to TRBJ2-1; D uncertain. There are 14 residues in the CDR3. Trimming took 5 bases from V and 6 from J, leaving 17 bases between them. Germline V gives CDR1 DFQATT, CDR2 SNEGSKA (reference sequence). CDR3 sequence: CSASNIVGPNEQFF. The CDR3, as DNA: TGCAGTGCTTCCAACATAGTCGGCCCCAATGAGCAGTTCTTC.

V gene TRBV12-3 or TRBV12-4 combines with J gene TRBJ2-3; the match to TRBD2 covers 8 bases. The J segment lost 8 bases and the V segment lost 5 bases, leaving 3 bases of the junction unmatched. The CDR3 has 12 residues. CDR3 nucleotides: TGTGCCAGCAGTCTACTAGCGGCTACGCAGTATTTT. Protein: CASSLLAATQYF.

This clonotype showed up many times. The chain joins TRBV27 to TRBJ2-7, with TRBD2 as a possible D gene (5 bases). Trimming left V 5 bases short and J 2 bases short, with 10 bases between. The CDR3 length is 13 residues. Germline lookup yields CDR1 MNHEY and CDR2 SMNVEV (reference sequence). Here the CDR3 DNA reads TGTGCCAGCAGTCATAAAGCGGCCTACGAGCAGTACTTC. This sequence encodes CASSHKAAYEQYF.

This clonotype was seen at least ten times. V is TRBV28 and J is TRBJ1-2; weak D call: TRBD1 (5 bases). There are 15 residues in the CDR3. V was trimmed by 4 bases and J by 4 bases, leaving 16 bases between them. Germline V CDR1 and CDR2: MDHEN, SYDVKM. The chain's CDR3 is CASSSGTRQIYGYTF. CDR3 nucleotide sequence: TGTGCCAGCAGTTCGGGGACTAGACAGATCTATGGCTACACCTTC.